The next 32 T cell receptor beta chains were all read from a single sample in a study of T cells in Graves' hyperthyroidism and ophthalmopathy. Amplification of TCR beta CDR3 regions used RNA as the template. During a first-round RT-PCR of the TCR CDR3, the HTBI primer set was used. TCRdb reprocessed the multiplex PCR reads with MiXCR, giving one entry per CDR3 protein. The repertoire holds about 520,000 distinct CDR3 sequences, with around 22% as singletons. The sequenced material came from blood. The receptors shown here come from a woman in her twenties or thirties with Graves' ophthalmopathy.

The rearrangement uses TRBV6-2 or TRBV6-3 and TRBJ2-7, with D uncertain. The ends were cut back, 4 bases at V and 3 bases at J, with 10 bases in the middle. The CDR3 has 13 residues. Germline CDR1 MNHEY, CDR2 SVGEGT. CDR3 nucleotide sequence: TGTGCCAGCAGTTTGGCTAGTGTCTACGAGCAGTACTTC. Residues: CASSLASVYEQYF.

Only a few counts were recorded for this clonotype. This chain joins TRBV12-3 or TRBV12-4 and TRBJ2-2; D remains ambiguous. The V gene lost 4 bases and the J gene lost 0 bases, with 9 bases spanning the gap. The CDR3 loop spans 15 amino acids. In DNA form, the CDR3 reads TGTGCCAGCAGTTCAAGAGAAGCGAACACCGGGGAGCTGTTTTTT. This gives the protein CASSSREANTGELFF.

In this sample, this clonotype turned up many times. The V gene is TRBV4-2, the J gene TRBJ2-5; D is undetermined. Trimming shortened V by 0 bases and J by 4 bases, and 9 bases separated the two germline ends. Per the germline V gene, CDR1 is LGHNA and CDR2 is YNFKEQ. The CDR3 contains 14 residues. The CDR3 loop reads CASSQDLARETQYF. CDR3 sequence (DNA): TGTGCCAGCAGCCAAGATCTGGCTCGAGAGACCCAGTACTTC.

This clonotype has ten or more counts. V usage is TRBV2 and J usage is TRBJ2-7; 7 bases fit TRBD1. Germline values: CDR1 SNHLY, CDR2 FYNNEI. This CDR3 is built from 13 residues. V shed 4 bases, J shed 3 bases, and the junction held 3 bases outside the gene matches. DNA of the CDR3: TGTGCCAGCAGTGGATGGACAGGCTACGAGCAGTACTTC. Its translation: CASSGWTGYEQYF.

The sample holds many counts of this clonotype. The CDR3 sequence: CASSYGGGKTQYF. CDR3 sequence (DNA): TGTGCCAGCAGTTACGGGGGGGGGAAGACCCAGTACTTC. V gene TRBV6-5 combines with J gene TRBJ2-5, with 7 bases identical to TRBD2. CDR1 is MNHEY, CDR2 SVGAGI, per germline. The junction had 3 bases not matched to a gene; V was cut back by 2 bases and J by 6 bases. The CDR3 length is 13 residues.

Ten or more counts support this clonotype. In DNA, the CDR3 is TGCAGTGCTAGTCTTGCAGAGACCCAGTACTTC. Its translation: CSASLAETQYF. V is TRBV20-1 and J is TRBJ2-5; D remains unclear. Trimming cost V 3 bases and J 4 bases, with 6 bases left between them. Germline values: CDR1 DFQATT, CDR2 SNEGSKA (reference sequence). The CDR3 spans 11 residues.

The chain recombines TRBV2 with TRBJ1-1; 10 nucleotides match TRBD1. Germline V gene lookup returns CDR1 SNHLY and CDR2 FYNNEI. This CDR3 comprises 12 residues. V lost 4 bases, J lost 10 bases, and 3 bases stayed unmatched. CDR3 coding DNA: TGTGCCAGCAGTGCATGGGACAGGGGAGCTTTCTTT. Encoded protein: CASSAWDRGAFF. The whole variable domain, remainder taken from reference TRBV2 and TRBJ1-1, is EPEVTQTPSHQVTQMGQEVILRCVPISNHLYFYWYRQILGQKVEFLVSFYNNEISEKSEIFDDQFSVERPDGSNFTLKIRSTKLEDSAMYFCASSAWDRGAFFGQGTRLTVV.

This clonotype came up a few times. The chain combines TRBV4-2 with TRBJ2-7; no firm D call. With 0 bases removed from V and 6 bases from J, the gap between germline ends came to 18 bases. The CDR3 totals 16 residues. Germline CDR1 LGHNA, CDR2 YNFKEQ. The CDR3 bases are TGTGCCAGCAGCCAAGATTTAAAGGGCACCCTCTCCGAGCAGTACTTC. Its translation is CASSQDLKGTLSEQYF.

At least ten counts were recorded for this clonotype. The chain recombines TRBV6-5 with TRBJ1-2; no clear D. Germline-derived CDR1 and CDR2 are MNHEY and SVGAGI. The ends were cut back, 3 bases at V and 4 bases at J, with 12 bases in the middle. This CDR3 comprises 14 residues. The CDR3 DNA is TGTGCCAGCAGTTATGCGGGCAGTACCTATGGCTACACCTTC. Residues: CASSYAGSTYGYTF.

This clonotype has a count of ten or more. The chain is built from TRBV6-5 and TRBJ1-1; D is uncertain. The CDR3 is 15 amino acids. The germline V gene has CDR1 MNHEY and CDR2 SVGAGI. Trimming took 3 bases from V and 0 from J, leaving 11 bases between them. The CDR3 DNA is TGTGCCAGCAGTTATTCCCTTGGGGTGAACACTGAAGCTTTCTTT. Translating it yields CASSYSLGVNTEAFF.

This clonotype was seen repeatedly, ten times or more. Here the CDR3 reads CASGLRQGHGETQYF. CDR3 bases: TGTGCCAGCGGACTTCGACAGGGCCATGGAGAGACCCAGTACTTC. The chain links TRBV2 to TRBJ2-5, with 7 bases that match TRBD1. The V gene end was trimmed by 8 bases and the J gene end by 4 bases; junction bases not matched to a gene: 13. This CDR3 is built from 15 residues. Looked up from germline, CDR1 is SNHLY and CDR2 is FYNNEI.

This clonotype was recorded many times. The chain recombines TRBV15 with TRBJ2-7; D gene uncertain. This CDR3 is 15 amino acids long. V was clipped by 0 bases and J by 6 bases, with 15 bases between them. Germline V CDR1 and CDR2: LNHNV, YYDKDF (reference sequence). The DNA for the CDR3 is TGTGCCACCAGCAGAGAAACCGACGAAATGGGCGAGCAGTACTTC. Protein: CATSRETDEMGEQYF.

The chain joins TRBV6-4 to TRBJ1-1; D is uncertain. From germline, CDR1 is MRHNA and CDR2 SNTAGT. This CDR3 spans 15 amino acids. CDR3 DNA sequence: TGTGCAAGCTTCTCTAACAGTCACATGAACACTGAAGCTTTCTTT. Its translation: CASFSNSHMNTEAFF.

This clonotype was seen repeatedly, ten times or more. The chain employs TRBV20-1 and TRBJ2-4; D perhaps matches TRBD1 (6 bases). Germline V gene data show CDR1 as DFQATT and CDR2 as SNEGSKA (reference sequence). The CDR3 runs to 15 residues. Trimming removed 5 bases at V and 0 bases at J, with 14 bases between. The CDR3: CSARQAGEAKNIQYF. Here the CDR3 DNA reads TGCAGTGCTCGACAGGCCGGGGAAGCCAAAAACATTCAGTACTTC.

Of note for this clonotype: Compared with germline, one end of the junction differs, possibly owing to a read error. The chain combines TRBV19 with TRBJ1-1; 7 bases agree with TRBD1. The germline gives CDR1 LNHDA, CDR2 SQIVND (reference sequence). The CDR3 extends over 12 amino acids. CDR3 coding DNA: TGTTCCAGTAGTACAGGGGCCACTGAAGCTTTCTTT. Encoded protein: CSSSTGATEAFF.

CDR3 residues: CASSLRFAGYEQYF. The CDR3 DNA reads TGTGCCAGCAGTTTAAGGTTTGCAGGGTACGAGCAGTACTTC. The chain couples TRBV27 to TRBJ2-7; a possible D gene is TRBD1 (5 bases). The CDR3 consists of 14 residues. CDR1 MNHEY and CDR2 SMNVEV come from the germline V gene (reference sequence). V was clipped by 2 bases and J by 4 bases, with 12 bases between them.

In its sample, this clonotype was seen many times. The CDR3 region has the DNA TGCGCCAGCAGCCAAGATCCGGACAGCTATGGCTACACCTTC. Its translation is CASSQDPDSYGYTF. V is TRBV4-1 and J is TRBJ1-2; perhaps TRBD1 as D (6 bases). Germline V gene lookup returns CDR1 MGHRA and CDR2 YSYEKL. The CDR3 is 14 amino acids. V was trimmed by 0 bases and J by 4 bases, leaving 9 bases between them.

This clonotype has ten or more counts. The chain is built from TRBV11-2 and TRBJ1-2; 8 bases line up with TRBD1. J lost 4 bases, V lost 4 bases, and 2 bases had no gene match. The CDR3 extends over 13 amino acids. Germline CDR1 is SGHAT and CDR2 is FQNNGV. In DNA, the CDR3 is TGTGCCAGCAGCTCGGGACAGGTCTATGGCTACACCTTC. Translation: CASSSGQVYGYTF.

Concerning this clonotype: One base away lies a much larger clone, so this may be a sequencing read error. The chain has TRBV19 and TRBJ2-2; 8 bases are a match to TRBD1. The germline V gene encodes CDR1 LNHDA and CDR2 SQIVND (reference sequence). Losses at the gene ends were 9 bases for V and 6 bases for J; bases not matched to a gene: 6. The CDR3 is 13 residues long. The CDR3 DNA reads TGTGCCAGCAATAAACAGGGGGCCGGGGAGCTGTTTTTT. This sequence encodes CASNKQGAGELFF.

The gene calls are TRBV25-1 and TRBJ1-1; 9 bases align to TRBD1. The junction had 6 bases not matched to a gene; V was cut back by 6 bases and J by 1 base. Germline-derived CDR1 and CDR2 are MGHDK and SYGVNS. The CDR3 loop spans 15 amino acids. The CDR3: CASSDSDRGNTEAFF. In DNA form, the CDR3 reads TGTGCCAGCAGCGATTCGGACAGGGGGAACACTGAAGCTTTCTTT.

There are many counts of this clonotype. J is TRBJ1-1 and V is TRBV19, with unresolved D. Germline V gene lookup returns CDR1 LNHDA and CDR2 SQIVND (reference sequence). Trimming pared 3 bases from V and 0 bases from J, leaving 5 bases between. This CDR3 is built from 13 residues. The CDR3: CASSMMVNTEAFF. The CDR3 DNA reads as TGTGCCAGTAGTATGATGGTGAACACTGAAGCTTTCTTT.

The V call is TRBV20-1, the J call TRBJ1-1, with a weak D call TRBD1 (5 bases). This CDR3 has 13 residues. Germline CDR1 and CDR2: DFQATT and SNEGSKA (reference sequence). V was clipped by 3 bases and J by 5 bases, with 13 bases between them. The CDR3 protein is CSASNYGGTEAFF. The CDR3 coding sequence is TGCAGTGCTAGTAACTACGGGGGTACTGAAGCTTTCTTT.

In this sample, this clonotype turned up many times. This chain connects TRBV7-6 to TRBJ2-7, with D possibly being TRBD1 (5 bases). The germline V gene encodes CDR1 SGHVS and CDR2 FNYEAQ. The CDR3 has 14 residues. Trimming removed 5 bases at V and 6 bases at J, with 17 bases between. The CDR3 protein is CASSPVGQGSEQYF. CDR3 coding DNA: TGTGCCAGCAGCCCGGTGGGTCAGGGATCCGAGCAGTACTTC.

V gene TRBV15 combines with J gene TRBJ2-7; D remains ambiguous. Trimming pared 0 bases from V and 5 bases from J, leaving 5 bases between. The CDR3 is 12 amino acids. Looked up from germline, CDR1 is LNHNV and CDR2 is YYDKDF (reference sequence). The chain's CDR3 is CATSRDSHEQYF. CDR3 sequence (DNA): TGTGCCACCAGCAGAGATTCCCACGAGCAGTACTTC.

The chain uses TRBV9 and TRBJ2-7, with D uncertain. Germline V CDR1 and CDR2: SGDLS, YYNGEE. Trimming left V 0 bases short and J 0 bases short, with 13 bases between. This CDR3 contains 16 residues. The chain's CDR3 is CASSVAHGRGSYEQYF. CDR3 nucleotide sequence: TGTGCCAGCAGCGTAGCTCACGGCCGCGGCTCCTACGAGCAGTACTTC.

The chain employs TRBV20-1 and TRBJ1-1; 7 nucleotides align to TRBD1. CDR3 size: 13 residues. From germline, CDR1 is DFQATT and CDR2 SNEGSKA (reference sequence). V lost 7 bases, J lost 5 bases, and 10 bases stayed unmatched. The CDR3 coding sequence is TGCAGTGTAGCAGGGGGAATGTATACTGAAGCTTTCTTT. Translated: CSVAGGMYTEAFF.

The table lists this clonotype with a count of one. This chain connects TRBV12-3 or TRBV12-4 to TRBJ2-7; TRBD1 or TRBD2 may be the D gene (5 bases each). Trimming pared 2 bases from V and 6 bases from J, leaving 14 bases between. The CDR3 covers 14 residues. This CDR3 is CASSLSGGAPEQYF. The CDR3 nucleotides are TGTGCCAGCAGTTTAAGTGGGGGAGCCCCCGAGCAGTACTTC.

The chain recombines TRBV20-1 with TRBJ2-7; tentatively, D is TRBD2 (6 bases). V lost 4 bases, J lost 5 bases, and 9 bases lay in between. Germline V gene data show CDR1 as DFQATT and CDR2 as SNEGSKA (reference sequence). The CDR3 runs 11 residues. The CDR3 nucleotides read TGCAGTGCTATGGGGGGACACGAGCAGTACTTC. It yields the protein CSAMGGHEQYF.

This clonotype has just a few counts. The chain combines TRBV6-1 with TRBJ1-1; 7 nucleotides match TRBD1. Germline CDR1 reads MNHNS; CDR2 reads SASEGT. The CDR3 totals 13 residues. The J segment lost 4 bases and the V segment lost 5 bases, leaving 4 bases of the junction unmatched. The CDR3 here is CASSTGVFTEAFF. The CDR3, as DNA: TGTGCCAGCAGTACAGGGGTCTTCACTGAAGCTTTCTTT.

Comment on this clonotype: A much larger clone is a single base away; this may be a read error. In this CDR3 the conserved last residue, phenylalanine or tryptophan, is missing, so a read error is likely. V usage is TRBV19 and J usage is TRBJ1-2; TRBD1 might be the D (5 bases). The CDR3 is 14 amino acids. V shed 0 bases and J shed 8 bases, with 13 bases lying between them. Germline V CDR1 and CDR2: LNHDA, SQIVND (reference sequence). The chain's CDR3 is CASSIDQGENGYTV. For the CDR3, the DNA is TGTGCCAGTAGTATAGATCAAGGGGAAAACGGCTACACCGTC.

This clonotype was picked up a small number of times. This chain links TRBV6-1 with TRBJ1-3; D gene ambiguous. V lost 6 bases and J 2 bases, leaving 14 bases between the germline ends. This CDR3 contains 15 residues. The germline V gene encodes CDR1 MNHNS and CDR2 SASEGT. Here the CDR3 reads CASSRTTDTGNTIYF. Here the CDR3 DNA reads TGTGCCAGCAGCCGCACGACTGATACTGGAAACACCATATATTTT.

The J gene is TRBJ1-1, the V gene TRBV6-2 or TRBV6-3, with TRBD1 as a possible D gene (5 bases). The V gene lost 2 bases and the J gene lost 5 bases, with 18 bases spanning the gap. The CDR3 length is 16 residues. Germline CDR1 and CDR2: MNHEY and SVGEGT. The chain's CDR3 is CASSYMGLKVGTEAFF. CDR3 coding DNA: TGTGCCAGCAGTTACATGGGGCTGAAGGTAGGAACTGAAGCTTTCTTT.